What follows describes a single TCR beta chain. These data originate in a study of blood T cell repertoires in COVID-19. About the study: Both acute and convalescent COVID-19 samples were obtained from the United States, Italy and Spain.

The assay was immunoSEQ multiplex PCR, and TCRdb's table has in-frame clones only and misses some. The sample lists some 150,000 clones, almost 85% occurring once. The trim removed 7 bases at V and 4 bases at J, leaving 11 bases unmatched. CDR1 is SGHVS, CDR2 FQNEAQ, per germline. CDR3 length: 16 amino acids. The receptor was derived from a man between 45 and 60 years old with acute or convalescent COVID-19. The specimen sequenced was peripheral blood. The gene calls are TRBV7-8 and TRBJ2-1, with 9 bases that match TRBD2. The CDR3 here is CASTPPRLAVYNEQFF. In nucleotides, the CDR3 is TGTGCCAGCACCCCTCCGAGACTAGCGGTTTACAATGAGCAGTTCTTC.